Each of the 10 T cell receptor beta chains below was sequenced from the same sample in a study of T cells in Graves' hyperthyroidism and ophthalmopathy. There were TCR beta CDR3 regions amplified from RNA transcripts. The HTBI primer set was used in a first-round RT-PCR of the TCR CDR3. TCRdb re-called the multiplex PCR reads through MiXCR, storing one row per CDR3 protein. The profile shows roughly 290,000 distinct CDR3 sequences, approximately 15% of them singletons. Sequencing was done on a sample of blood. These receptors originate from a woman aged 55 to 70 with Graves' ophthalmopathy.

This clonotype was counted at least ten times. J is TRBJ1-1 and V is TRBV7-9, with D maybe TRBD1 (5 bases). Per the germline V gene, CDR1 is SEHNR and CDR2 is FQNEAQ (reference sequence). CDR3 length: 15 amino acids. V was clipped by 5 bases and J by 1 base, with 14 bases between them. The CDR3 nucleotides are TGTGCCAGCAGCCCCGGGGCCCTCGAGAACACTGAAGCTTTCTTT. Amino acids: CASSPGALENTEAFF.

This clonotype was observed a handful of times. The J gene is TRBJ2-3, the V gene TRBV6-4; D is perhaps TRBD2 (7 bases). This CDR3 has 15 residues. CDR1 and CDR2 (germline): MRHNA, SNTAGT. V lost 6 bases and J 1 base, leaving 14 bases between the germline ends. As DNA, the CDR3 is TGTGCCAGCAGCGAAGGGGGACTACGCACAGATACGCAGTATTTT. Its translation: CASSEGGLRTDTQYF.

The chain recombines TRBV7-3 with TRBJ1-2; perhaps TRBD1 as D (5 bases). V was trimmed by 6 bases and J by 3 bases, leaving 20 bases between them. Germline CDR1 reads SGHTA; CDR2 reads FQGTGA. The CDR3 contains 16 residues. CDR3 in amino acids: CASRTWEGRGHYGYTF. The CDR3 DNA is TGTGCCAGCAGGACTTGGGAGGGGCGCGGGCACTATGGCTACACCTTC.

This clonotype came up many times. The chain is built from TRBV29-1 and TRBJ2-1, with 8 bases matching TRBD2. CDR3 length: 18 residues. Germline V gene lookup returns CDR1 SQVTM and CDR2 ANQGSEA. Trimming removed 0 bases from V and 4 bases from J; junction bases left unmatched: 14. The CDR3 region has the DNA TGCAGCGTTGAAGATCTTCGGATCGGGAGGGCCAATTACAATGAGCAGTTCTTC. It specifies CSVEDLRIGRANYNEQFF.

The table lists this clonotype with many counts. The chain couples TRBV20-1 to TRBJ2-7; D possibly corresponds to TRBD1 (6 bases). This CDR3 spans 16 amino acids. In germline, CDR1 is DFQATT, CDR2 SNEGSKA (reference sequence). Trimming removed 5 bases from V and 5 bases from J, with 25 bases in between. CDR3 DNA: TGCAGTGCTGTCCAAATACAGGGCTCAGTTTCAAACGAGCAGTACTTC. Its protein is CSAVQIQGSVSNEQYF.

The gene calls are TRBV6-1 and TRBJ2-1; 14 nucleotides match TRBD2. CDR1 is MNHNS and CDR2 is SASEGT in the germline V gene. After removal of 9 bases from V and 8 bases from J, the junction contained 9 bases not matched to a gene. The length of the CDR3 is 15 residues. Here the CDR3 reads CASSGTSGRGHEQFF. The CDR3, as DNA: TGTGCCAGTTCGGGGACTAGCGGGAGAGGGCATGAGCAGTTCTTC.

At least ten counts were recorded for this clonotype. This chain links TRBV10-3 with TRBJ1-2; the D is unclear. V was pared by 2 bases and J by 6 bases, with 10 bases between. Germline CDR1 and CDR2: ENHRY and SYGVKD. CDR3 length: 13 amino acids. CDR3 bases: TGTGCCATCAGTGAGCCCTCTATGGATGGCTACACCTTC. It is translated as CAISEPSMDGYTF.

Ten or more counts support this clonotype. Here the CDR3 reads CASSSTGLGYEQYF. The DNA of the CDR3 is TGTGCCAGCAGTTCCACAGGGCTAGGCTACGAGCAGTACTTC. V and J are TRBV27 and TRBJ2-7; a possible D gene is TRBD1 (6 bases). Germline CDR1 reads MNHEY; CDR2 reads SMNVEV (reference sequence). V was cut by 4 bases and J by 3 bases, with 13 bases left in between. The CDR3 loop spans 14 amino acids.

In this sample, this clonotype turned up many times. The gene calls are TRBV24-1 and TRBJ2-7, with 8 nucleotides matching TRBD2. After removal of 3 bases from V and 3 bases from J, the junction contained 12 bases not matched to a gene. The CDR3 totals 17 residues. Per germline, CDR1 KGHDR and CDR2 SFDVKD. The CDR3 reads CATSDMDRTSGRYEQYF. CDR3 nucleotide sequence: TGTGCCACCAGTGATATGGACAGAACTAGCGGTCGCTACGAGCAGTACTTC.

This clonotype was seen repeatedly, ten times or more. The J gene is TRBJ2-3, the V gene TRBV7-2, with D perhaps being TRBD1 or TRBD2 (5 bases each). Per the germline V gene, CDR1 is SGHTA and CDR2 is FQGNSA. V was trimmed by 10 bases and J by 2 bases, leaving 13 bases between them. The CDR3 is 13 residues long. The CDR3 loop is CATGDGPTDTQYF. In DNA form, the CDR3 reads TGTGCCACTGGGGACGGTCCCACAGATACGCAGTATTTT.